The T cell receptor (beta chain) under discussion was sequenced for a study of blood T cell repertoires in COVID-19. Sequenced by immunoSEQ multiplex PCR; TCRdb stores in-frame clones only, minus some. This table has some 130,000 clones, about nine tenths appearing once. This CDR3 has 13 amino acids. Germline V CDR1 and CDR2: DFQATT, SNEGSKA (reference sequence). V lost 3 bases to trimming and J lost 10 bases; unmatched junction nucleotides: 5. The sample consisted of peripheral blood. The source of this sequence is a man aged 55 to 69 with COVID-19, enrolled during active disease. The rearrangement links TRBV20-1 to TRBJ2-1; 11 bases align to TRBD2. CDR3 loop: CSASPSGRLEQFF. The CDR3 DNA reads TGCAGTGCTAGTCCTAGCGGGAGGTTGGAGCAGTTCTTC.